This T cell receptor beta chain was recovered during a study of vaccination and CD4 T cells after COVID-19. At the Johns Hopkins FTIC core, DNA taken from cultured CD4+ T cells was sequenced by way of the Oncomine TCR Beta short-read assay. TCRdb processed the PCR reads anew with MiXCR; each CDR3 protein has one entry. The sample yields 8,500 to 9,000 distinct CDR3 sequences, almost 50% seen once. As for treatment: roughly 11-day PBMC culture with coronavirus spike peptide pools or control peptides (ViraFEST assay). Study results and caveats: Early timepoints after natural infection were not analyzed in these convalescent patients.

Points on this clonotype: What it binds is not known.

The receptor was derived from a human donor who had recovered from COVID-19. The sequenced material came from CD4+ T cells from blood, cultured in vitro.

Written as DNA, the CDR3 is TGTGCCATCAGTGCCAGGGCTGTTGAAGCTTTCTTT. This translates into CAISARAVEAFF. V gene TRBV10-3 combines with J gene TRBJ1-1, with D perhaps matching TRBD1 (5 bases). V was pared by 4 bases and J by 7 bases, with 10 bases between. The CDR3 runs to 12 residues. The germline V gene has CDR1 ENHRY and CDR2 SYGVKD.